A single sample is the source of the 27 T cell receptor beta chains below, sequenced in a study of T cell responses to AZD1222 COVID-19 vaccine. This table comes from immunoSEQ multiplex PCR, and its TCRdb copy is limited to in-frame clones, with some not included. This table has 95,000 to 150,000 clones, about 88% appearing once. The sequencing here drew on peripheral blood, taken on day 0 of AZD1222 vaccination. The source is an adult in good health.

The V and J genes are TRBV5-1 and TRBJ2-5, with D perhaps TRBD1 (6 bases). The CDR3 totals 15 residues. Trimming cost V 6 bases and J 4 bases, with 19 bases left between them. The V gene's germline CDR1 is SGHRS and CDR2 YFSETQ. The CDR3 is CASIHGAGAVETQYF. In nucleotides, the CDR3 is TGCGCCAGCATTCACGGTGCAGGGGCTGTAGAGACCCAGTACTTC.

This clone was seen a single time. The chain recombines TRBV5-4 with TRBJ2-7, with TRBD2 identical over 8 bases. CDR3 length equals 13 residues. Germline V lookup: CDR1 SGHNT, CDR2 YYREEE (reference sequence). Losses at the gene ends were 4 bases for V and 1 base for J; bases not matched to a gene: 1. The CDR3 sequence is CASSRGGSYEQYF. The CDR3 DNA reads TGTGCCAGCAGCCGGGGGGGATCCTACGAGCAGTACTTC.

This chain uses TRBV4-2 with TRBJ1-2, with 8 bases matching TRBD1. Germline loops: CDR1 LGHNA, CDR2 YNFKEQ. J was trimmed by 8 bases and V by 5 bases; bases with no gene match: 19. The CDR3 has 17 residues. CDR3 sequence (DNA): TGTGCCAGCAGCTCGAGGACAGGGCCTCAAGATGTCTGGGGCTACACCTTC. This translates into CASSSRTGPQDVWGYTF.

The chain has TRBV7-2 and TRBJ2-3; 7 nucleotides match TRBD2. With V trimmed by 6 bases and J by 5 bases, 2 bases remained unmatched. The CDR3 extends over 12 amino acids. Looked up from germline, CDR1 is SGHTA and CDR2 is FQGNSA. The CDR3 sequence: CASRAGRDTQYF. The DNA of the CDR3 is TGTGCCAGCAGAGCGGGGAGAGATACGCAGTATTTT.

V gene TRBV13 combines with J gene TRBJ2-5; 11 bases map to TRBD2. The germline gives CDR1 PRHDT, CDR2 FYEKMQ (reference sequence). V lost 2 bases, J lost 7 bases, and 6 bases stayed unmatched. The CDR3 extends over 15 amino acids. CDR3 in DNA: TGTGCCAGCAGCTTATTCGAGACTAGCGGGGCGACCCAGTACTTC. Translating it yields CASSLFETSGATQYF.

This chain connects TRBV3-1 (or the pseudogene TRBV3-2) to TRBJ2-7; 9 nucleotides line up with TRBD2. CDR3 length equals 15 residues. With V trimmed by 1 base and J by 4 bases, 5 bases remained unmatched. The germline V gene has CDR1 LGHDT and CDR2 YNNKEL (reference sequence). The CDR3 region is CASSQGAGGWYEQYF. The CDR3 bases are TGTGCCAGCAGCCAAGGGGCGGGAGGGTGGTACGAGCAGTACTTC.

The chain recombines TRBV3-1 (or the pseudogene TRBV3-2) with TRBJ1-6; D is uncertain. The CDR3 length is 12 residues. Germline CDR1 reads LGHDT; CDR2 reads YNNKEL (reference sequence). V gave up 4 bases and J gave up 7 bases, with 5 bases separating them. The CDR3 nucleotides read TGTGCCAGCAGCCTGCTGAATTCACCCCTCCACTTT. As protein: CASSLLNSPLHF.

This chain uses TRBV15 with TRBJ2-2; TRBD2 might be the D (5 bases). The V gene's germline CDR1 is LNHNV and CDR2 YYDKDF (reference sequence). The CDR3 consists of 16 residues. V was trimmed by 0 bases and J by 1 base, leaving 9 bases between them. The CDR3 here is CATSRDSGWNTGELFF. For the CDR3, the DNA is TGTGCCACCAGCAGAGATTCGGGGTGGAACACCGGGGAGCTGTTTTTT.

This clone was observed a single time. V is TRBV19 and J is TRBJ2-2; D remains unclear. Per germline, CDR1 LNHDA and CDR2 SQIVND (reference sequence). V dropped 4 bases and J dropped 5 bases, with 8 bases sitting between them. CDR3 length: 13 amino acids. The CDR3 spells CASSRGPTGELFF. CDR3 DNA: TGTGCCAGTAGTAGAGGACCAACCGGGGAGCTGTTTTTT.

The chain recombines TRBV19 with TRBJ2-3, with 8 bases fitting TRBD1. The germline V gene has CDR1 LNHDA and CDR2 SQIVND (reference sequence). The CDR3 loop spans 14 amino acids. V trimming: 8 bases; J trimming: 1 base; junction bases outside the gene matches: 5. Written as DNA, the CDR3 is TGTGCCAGTCGGGCGGACAGGGGCACAGATACGCAGTATTTT. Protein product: CASRADRGTDTQYF.

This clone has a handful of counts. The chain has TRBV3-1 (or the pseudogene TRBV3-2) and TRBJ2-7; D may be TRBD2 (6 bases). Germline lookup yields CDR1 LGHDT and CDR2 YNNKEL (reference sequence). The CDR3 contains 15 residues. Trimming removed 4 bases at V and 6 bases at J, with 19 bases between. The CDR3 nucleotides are TGTGCCAGCAGCCCCCGAGGAGGGGCTCTACGCGAGCAGTACTTC. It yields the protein CASSPRGGALREQYF.

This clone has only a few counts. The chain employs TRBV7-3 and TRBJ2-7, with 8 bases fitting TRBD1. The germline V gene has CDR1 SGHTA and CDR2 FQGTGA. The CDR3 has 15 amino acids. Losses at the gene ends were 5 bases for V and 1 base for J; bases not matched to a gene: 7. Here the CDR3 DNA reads TGTGCCAGCAGCCCAGGGGGCTTAAGGTCCTACGAGCAGTACTTC. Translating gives CASSPGGLRSYEQYF. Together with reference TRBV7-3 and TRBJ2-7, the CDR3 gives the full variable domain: GAGVSQTPSNKVTEKGKYVELRCDPISGHTALYWYRQSLGQGPEFLIYFQGTGAADDSGLPNDRFFAVRPEGSVSTLKIQRTERGDSAVYLCASSPGGLRSYEQYFGPGTRLTVT.

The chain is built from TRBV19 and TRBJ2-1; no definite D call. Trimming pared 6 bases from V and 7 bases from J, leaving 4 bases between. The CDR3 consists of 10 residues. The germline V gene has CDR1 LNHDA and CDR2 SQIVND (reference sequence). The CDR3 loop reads CASSANEQFF. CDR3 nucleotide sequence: TGTGCCAGTAGCGCAAATGAGCAGTTCTTC. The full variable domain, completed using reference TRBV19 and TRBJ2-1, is DGGITQSPKYLFRKEGQNVTLSCEQNLNHDAMYWYRQDPGQGLRLIYYSQIVNDFQKGDIAEGYSVSREKKESFPLTVTSAQKNPTAFYLCASSANEQFFGPGTRLTVL.

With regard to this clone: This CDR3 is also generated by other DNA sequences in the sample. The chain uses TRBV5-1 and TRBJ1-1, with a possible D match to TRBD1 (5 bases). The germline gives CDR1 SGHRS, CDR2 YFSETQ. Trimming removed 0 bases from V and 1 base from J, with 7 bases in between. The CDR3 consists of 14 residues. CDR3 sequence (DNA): TGCGCCAGCAGCTTGGGACAGACGAACACTGAAGCTTTCTTT. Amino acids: CASSLGQTNTEAFF.

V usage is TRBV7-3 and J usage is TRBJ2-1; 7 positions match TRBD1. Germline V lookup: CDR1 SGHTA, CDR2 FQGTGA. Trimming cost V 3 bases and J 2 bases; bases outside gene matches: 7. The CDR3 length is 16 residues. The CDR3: CASSFSDRVAYNEQFF. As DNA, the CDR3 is TGTGCCAGCAGCTTCTCTGACAGGGTCGCCTACAATGAGCAGTTCTTC.

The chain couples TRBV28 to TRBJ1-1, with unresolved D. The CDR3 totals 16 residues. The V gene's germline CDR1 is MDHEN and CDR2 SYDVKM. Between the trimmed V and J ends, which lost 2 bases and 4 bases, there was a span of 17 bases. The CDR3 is CASSLGLGWEGTEAFF. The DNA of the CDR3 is TGTGCCAGCAGTTTAGGTTTGGGCTGGGAGGGCACTGAAGCTTTCTTT.

The CDR3 nucleotides read TGTGCCAGCAGTTACTCGAGGGCTAGCGGGGCAGATACGCAGTATTTT. It translates to CASSYSRASGADTQYF. This rearrangement joins TRBV6-5 to TRBJ2-3; 9 bases are shared with TRBD2. The V segment lost 0 bases and the J segment 4 bases; nucleotides outside the gene matches: 5. This CDR3 region has 16 residues. Germline loops: CDR1 MNHEY, CDR2 SVGAGI.

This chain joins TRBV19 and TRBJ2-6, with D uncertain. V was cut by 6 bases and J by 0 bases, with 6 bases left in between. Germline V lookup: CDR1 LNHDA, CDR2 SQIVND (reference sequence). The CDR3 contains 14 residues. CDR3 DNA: TGTGCCAGTAGGTGGACCTCTGGGGCCAACGTCCTGACTTTC. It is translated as CASRWTSGANVLTF.

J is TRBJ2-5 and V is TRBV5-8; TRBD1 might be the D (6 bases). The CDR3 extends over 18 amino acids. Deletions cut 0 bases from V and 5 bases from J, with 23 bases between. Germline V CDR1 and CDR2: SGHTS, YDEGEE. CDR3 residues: CASSLALSGRGLQETQYF. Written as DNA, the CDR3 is TGTGCCAGCAGCTTGGCCTTGAGTGGCAGGGGTCTTCAGGAGACCCAGTACTTC. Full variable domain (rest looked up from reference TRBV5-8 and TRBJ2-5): EAGVTQSPTHLIKTRGQQATLRCSPISGHTSVYWYQQALGLGLQFLLWYDEGEERNRGNFPPRFSGRQFPNYSSELNVNALELEDSALYLCASSLALSGRGLQETQYFGPGTRLLVL.

CDR3 in amino acids: CASSDSYEQYF. For the CDR3, the DNA is TGTGCCAGCAGTGACTCCTACGAGCAGTACTTC. The J gene is TRBJ2-7, the V gene TRBV12-3 or TRBV12-4; D gene unclear. The CDR3 length is 11 residues. V was pared by 5 bases and J by 0 bases, with 2 bases between.

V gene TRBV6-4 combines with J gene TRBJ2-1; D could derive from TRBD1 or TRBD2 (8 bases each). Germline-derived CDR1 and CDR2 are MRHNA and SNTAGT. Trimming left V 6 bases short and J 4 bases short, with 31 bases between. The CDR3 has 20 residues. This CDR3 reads CASRPPDRAIYSGIYNEQFF. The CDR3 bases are TGTGCCAGCAGACCTCCGGACAGGGCGATTTATAGCGGGATTTACAATGAGCAGTTCTTC.

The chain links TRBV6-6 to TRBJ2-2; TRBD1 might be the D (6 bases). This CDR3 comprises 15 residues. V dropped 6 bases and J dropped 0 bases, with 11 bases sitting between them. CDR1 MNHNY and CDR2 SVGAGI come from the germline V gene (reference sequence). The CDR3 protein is CASSLNRANTGELFF. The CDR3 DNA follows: TGTGCCAGCAGCCTGAACAGGGCGAACACCGGGGAGCTGTTTTTT.

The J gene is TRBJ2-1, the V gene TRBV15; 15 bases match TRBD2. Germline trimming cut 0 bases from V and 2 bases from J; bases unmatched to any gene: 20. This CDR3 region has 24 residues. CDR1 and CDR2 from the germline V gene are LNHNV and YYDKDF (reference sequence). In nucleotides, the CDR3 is TGTGCCACCAGCAGAGATTCCCCCCGGGGCGCAGGACTAGCGGGAGGGTCGGCCTACAATGAGCAGTTCTTC. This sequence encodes CATSRDSPRGAGLAGGSAYNEQFF.

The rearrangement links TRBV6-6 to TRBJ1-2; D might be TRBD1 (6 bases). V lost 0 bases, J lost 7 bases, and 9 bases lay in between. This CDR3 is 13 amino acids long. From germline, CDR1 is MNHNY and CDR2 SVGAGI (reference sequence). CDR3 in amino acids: CASSYSPRGGYTF. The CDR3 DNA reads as TGTGCCAGCAGTTACTCCCCCAGGGGTGGCTACACCTTC.

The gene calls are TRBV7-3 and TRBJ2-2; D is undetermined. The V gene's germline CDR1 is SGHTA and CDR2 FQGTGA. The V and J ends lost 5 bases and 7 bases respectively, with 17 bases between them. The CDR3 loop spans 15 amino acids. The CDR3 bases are TGTGCCAGCAGCCCCCAACCCATCGGCGGCGGGGAGCTGTTTTTT. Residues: CASSPQPIGGGELFF.

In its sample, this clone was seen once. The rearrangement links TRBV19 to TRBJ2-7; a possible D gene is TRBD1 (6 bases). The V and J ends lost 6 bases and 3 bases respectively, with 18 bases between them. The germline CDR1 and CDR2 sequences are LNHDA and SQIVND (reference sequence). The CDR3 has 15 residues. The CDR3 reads CASSLQGRPNYEQYF. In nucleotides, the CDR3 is TGTGCCAGTAGCCTACAGGGTCGGCCAAACTACGAGCAGTACTTC.

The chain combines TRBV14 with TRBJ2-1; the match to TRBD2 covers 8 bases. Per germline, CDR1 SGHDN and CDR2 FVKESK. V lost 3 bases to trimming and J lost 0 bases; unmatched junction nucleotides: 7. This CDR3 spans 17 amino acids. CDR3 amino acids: CASSHCELAASYNEQFF. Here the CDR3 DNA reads TGTGCCAGCAGCCACTGCGAACTAGCGGCCTCCTACAATGAGCAGTTCTTC.